This T cell receptor (beta chain) was found in a study of siplizumab effects on memory and regulatory T cells. The CDR3 has 13 amino acids. V trimming: 1 base; J trimming: 4 bases; junction bases outside the gene matches: 1. CDR1 is SGHDT, CDR2 YYEEEE, per germline. Per sample, the assay covered 85,000 to 100,000 TCR templates. Profiling relied on immunoSEQ multiplex PCR, and the TCRdb table lists in-frame clones only, not all of them. The sample shows around 100,000 clones, approximately 94% of them seen only once. The sequenced sample was non-Treg CD4+ T cells sorted from blood. The V call is TRBV5-6, the J call TRBJ1-1; 7 bases line up with TRBD1. The clonotype originates from a human donor in good health. CDR3 coding DNA: TGTGCCAGCAGCTTGCCAGGGGGCACTGAAGCTTTCTTT. It yields the protein CASSLPGGTEAFF.